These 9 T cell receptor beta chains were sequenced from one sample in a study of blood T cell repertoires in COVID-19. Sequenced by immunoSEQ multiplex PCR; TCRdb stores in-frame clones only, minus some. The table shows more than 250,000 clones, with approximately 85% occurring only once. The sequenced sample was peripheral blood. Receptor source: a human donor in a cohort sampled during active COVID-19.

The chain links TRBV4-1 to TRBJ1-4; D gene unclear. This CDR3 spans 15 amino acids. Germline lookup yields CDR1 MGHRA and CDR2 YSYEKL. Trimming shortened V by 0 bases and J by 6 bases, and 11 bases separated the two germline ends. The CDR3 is CASSQDPGTDEKLFF. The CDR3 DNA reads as TGCGCCAGCAGCCAAGATCCGGGAACAGATGAAAAACTGTTTTTT.

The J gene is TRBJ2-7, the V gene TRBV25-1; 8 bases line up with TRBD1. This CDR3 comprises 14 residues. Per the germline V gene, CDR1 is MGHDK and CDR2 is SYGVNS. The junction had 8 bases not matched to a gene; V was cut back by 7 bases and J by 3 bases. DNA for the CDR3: TGTGCCAGCACCCCTCAGACAGGGGACTACGAGCAGTACTTC. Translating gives CASTPQTGDYEQYF.

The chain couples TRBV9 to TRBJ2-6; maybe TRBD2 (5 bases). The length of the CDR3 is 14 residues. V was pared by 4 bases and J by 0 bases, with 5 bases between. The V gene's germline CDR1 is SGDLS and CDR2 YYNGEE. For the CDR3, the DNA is TGTGCCAGCAGCCGGGACTCTGGGGCCAACGTCCTGACTTTC. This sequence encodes CASSRDSGANVLTF. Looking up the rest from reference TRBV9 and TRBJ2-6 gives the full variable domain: DSGVTQTPKHLITATGQRVTLRCSPRSGDLSVYWYQQSLDQGLQFLIQYYNGEERAKGNILERFSAQQFPDLHSELNLSSLELGDSALYFCASSRDSGANVLTFGAGSRLTVL.

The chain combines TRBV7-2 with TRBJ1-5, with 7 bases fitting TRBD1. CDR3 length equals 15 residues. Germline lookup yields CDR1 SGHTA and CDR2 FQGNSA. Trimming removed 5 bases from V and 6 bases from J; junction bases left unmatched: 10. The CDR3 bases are TGTGCCAGCAGCCCCACAACAGGGGTAGTTCAGCCCCAGCATTTT. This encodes CASSPTTGVVQPQHF.

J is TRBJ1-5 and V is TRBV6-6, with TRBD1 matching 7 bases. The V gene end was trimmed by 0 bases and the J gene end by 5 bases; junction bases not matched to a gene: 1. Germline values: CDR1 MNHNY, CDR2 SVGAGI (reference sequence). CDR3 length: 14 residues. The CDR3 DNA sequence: TGTGCCAGCAGTTACTCAGGGGGCGATCAGCCCCAGCATTTT. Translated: CASSYSGGDQPQHF.

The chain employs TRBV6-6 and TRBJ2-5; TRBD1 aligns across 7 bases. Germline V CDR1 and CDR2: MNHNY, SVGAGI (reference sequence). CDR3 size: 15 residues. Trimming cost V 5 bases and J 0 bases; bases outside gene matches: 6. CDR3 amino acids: CASSRPGTDQETQYF. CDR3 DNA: TGTGCCAGCAGTCGCCCTGGGACAGACCAAGAGACCCAGTACTTC.

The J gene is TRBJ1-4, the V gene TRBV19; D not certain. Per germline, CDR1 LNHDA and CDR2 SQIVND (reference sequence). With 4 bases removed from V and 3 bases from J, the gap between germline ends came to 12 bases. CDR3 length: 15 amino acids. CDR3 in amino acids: CASSRTFGANEKLFF. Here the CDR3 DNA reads TGTGCCAGTAGTAGAACTTTCGGGGCTAATGAAAAACTGTTTTTT.

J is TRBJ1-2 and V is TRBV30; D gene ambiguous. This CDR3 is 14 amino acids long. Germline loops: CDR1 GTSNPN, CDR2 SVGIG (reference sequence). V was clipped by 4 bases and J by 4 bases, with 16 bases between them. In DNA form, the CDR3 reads TGTGCCTGGACCATCTCACAAGTCCTCTATGGCTACACCTTC. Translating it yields CAWTISQVLYGYTF.

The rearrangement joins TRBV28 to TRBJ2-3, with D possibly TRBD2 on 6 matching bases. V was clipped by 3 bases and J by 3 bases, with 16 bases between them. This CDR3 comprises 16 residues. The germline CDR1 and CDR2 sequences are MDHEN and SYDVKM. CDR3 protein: CASSLGGRGFTDTQYF. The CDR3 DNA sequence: TGTGCCAGCAGTTTGGGGGGTCGGGGCTTTACAGATACGCAGTATTTT.